Below, one T cell receptor beta chain is given with its context. Antigen: not known. A junction end diverges from the germline sequence, so it may reflect a read error. Treatment: approximately 10-day PBMC culture with coronavirus spike peptide pools or control peptides (ViraFEST assay). ViraFEST grew antigen-specific T cells using peptide pools, then sequenced TCRs. Culture of 1.5 million to 2.5 million PBMCs per well took place with 8.5 to 10 IU/ml IL-2 and 9.5 to 10 ug/ml peptide pools. The data were taken from a study of vaccination and CD4 T cells after COVID-19. CDR1 SEHNR and CDR2 FQNEAQ come from the germline V gene (reference sequence). The CDR3 has 15 residues. Overall study findings and caveats: When vaccine-specific clones from convalescent patients were examined, 304 of 307 were spike mono-reactive.

Sequence data for DNA of cultured CD4+ T cells were generated by the Oncomine TCR Beta short-read assay. TCRdb passed the PCR reads through MiXCR, listing each CDR3 protein once. The data show 15,000 to 16,000 distinct CDR3 sequences, 52% seen once. The receptor was isolated from a human donor who had recovered from COVID-19. Specimen: CD4+ T cells from blood, cultured in vitro. The chain combines TRBV7-9 with TRBJ1-2; D possibly corresponds to TRBD1 (6 bases). CDR3 DNA sequence: TGTGCCAGCAGCTTTGGGAACAGGGATAACCATGGCTACACCTTC. Translated, it gives CASSFGNRDNHGYTF. Together with reference TRBV7-9 and TRBJ1-2, the CDR3 gives the full variable domain: DTGVSQNPRHKITKRGQNVTFRCDPISEHNRLYWYRQTLGQGPEFLTYFQNEAQLEKSRLLSDRFSAERPKGSFSTLEIQRTEQGDSAMYLCASSFGNRDNHGYTFGSGTRLTVV.